This TCR beta chain was retrieved from a study of cytomegalovirus exposure and HLA in healthy donors. The assay was immunoSEQ multiplex PCR, and TCRdb's table has in-frame clones only and misses some. Here the sample spans about 56,000 clones, about 88% being singletons. This clone was picked up a small number of times. Antigen specificity is unknown. Study results and caveats: Some public TCRs appeared in many individuals, while most sequences were rare.

After removal of 6 bases from V and 0 bases from J, the junction contained 2 bases not matched to a gene. The length of the CDR3 is 15 residues. Germline assignment: CDR1 MNHNS and CDR2 SASEGT. Separate from the roughly 720-subject first cohort, the roughly 120-subject validation cohort was the one that the donors belonged to. Sequences were obtained from PBMCs. This chain connects TRBV6-1 to TRBJ2-6; TRBD1 matches at 7 bases. The source is a woman between 18 and 29 years old in good health and CMV-seronegative. In DNA, the CDR3 is TGTGCCAGCAGGGGGGACAGCTCTGGGGCCAACGTCCTGACTTTC. Encoded protein: CASRGDSSGANVLTF.